These T cell receptor beta chains were read from a single sample in a study of OX40 agonist ivuxolimab in advanced cancers. Data came from immunoSEQ multiplex PCR; TCRdb stores just in-frame clones and leaves some out. The repertoire holds tens of thousands of clones, with approximately 91% as singletons. The sequenced sample was CD4+ or CD8+ T cells sorted from blood, obtained in a trial of the OX40 agonist ivuxolimab. The receptors derive from an adult with an advanced solid tumor such as melanoma, head and neck, liver or kidney cancer. CDR3s include the opening cysteine and the closing phenylalanine or tryptophan. The order of the fields is D gene, clone size, J gene, V gene, CDR3 protein, CDR3 DNA. The D gene is left open where the match is weak. Clone size, where shown, is once, few, many, or a class for clones that have expanded.

. . TRBJ2-7 TRBV5-1 CASSLGTVSYEQYF TGCGCCAGCAGCTTGGGGACAGTGTCCTACGAGCAGTACTTC
. . TRBJ2-1 TRBV30 CAWSGASRTTSYNEQFF TGTGCCTGGAGTGGCGCGTCCAGGACTACCTCCTACAATGAGCAGTTCTTC
TRBD1 . TRBJ1-1 TRBV10-3 CAISERQGTTEAFF TGTGCCATCAGTGAGCGACAGGGGACCACTGAAGCTTTCTTT
. . TRBJ2-2 TRBV7-5 CASSPRNTGELFF TGTGCCAGCAGCCCCAGAAACACCGGGGAGCTGTTTTTT
TRBD2 . TRBJ2-5 TRBV6-5 CASSYSLGGGETQYF TGTGCCAGCAGTTACTCGTTGGGGGGGGGAGAGACCCAGTACTTC
TRBD1 . TRBJ2-7 TRBV6-6 CASSYLQGGASYEQYF TGTGCCAGCAGTTACCTACAGGGGGGAGCCTCCTACGAGCAGTACTTC
TRBD1 . TRBJ1-1 TRBV9 CASSAADRVSEAFF TGTGCCAGCAGCGCGGCCGACAGGGTTTCTGAAGCTTTCTTT
TRBD2 . TRBJ2-1 TRBV5-1 CASSFQAGEEEQFF TGCGCCAGCAGCTTTCAAGCGGGAGAAGAGGAGCAGTTCTTC
TRBD2 . TRBJ2-3 TRBV15 CATSRGTSGGRTDTQYF TGTGCCACCAGCAGGGGGACTAGCGGGGGGAGGACAGATACGCAGTATTTT
. . TRBJ2-7 TRBV19 CASSMVTSYEQYF TGTGCCAGTAGTATGGTCACCAGCTACGAGCAGTACTTC
. once TRBJ2-7 TRBV5-6 CASNRDGPYEQYF TGTGCCTCAAACCGGGACGGTCCCTACGAGCAGTACTTC
TRBD2 . TRBJ2-7 TRBV27 CASSSGGAGVHEQYF TGTGCCAGCAGTTCGGGGGGGGCAGGGGTCCACGAGCAGTACTTC
. . TRBJ2-2 TRBV7-9 CASSLGLGNTGELFF TGTGCCAGCAGCTTAGGTTTAGGGAACACCGGGGAGCTGTTTTTT
. . TRBJ2-7 TRBV20-1 CSAADRYEQYF TGCAGTGCCGCGGACCGCTACGAGCAGTACTTC
. once TRBJ2-3 TRBV5-4 CASSLLGDTQYF TGTGCCAGCAGCTTGTTGGGGGATACGCAGTATTTT
. . TRBJ1-2 TRBV4-1 CASSQAFGGGNYGYTF TGCGCCAGCAGCCAAGCCTTCGGAGGGGGGAACTATGGCTACACCTTC
TRBD1 once TRBJ2-1 TRBV25-1 CASRSGQGAFGQFF TGTGCCAGCAGATCGGGACAGGGGGCGTTTGGGCAGTTCTTC
. . TRBJ2-3 TRBV7-9 CASSLSDHADTQYF TGTGCCAGCAGCTTGTCGGATCACGCAGATACGCAGTATTTT
. . TRBJ2-1 TRBV11-2 CASPPDNGRRSYNEQFF TGTGCCAGCCCCCCCGATAACGGTCGGCGGTCCTACAATGAGCAGTTCTTC
TRBD2 . TRBJ2-4 TRBV7-9 CASSAGGSRAKNIQYF TGTGCCAGCAGCGCGGGGGGATCTAGAGCCAAAAACATTCAGTACTTC
. . TRBJ1-6 TRBV5-4 CASSFNRDNSPLHF TGTGCCAGCAGCTTCAACAGGGACAATTCACCCCTCCACTTT
. . TRBJ1-5 TRBV19 CASSITDRTFRTQHF TGTGCCAGTAGTATAACTGACCGGACTTTTAGGACCCAGCATTTT